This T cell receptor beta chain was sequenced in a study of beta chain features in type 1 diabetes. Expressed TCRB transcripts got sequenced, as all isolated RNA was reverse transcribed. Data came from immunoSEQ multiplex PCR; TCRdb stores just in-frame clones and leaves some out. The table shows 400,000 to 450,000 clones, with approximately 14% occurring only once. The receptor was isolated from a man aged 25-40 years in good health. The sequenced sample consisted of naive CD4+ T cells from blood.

The CDR3 coding sequence is TGTGCCAGCAGCCTCCATAACACCGGGGAGCTGTTTTTT. Protein product: CASSLHNTGELFF. This chain uses TRBV7-2 with TRBJ2-2; D gene unclear. V gave up 5 bases and J gave up 2 bases, with 6 bases separating them. The CDR3 length is 13 residues. The germline gives CDR1 SGHTA, CDR2 FQGNSA.